The clone carrying this T cell receptor beta chain was seen once. The antigen is unknown. Clones were read by immunoSEQ multiplex PCR, and TCRdb kept only the in-frame ones, dropping some. The table records over 120,000 clones, roughly 90% of them present only once. These data originate in a study of T cell responses to AZD1222 COVID-19 vaccine. Findings and caveats of the study: The sample set comprised mostly white British donors with more females, and clonal diversity was possibly underestimated. Recipients of two AZD1222 doses showed rising Spike-specific TCR breadth and depth.

The source was peripheral blood, collected 28 days after the second AZD1222 dose. The receptor was isolated from an adult who received the AZD1222 COVID-19 vaccine.

The CDR3 coding sequence is TGCGCCAGCAGGGTAGGAGGTGGAGAAGCTTTCTTT. It specifies CASRVGGGEAFF. The rearrangement uses TRBV10-2 and TRBJ1-1, with D unresolved. CDR3 length: 12 residues. The V gene lost 6 bases and the J gene lost 8 bases, with 13 bases spanning the gap. The germline gives CDR1 WSHSY, CDR2 SAAADI.